This T cell receptor (beta chain) comes out of a study of T cell changes during pregnancy in multiple sclerosis. The germline V gene encodes CDR1 SGHRS and CDR2 YFSETQ. Trimming stripped 7 bases from V and 2 bases from J, with 18 bases between. The CDR3 runs 15 residues. The method was immunoSEQ multiplex PCR; TCRdb's version includes in-frame clones alone and lacks a portion of them. The table lists 45,000 to 50,000 clones, roughly nine tenths of them singletons. Material: CD4+ T cells from peripheral blood mononuclear cells, obtained in the second trimester of pregnancy. The chain carries TRBV5-1 and TRBJ1-1; the D gene is possibly TRBD1 (5 bases). The receptor comes from a female donor in good health, enrolled as a control in a pregnancy study. The CDR3 is CASSQIDRGNTEAFF. CDR3 sequence (DNA): TGCGCCAGCTCTCAAATTGACAGAGGCAACACTGAAGCTTTCTTT.